These 29 T cell receptor beta chains were sequenced from one sample in a study of blood T cell repertoires in COVID-19. Sequenced by immunoSEQ multiplex PCR; TCRdb stores in-frame clones only, minus some. The profile shows 150,000 to 200,000 clones, less than 90% of them singletons. The sample was PBMCs or T cells enriched from blood (not recorded which). Source of these receptors: a woman aged 45-65 years who had recovered from COVID-19.

The gene calls are TRBV5-1 and TRBJ2-1; no clear D gene. Germline V gives CDR1 SGHRS, CDR2 YFSETQ. The CDR3 spans 15 residues. The V and J ends lost 0 bases and 2 bases respectively, with 9 bases between them. The CDR3 region has the DNA TGCGCCAGCAGCTTGGTGGCGGAGCCCTACAATGAGCAGTTCTTC. Amino acids: CASSLVAEPYNEQFF. Filled out from reference TRBV5-1 and TRBJ2-1, the complete variable domain reads KAGVTQTPRYLIKTRGQQVTLSCSPISGHRSVSWYQQTPGQGLQFLFEYFSETQRNKGNFPGRFSGRQFSNSRSEMNVSTLELGDSALYLCASSLVAEPYNEQFFGPGTRLTVL.

The chain is built from TRBV7-3 and TRBJ1-6; no definite D call. This CDR3 has 14 residues. V was trimmed by 5 bases and J by 6 bases, leaving 11 bases between them. Germline V lookup: CDR1 SGHTA, CDR2 FQGTGA. In DNA, the CDR3 is TGTGCCAGCAGCACCGGGATTGGTAATTCACCCCTCCACTTT. This sequence encodes CASSTGIGNSPLHF.

The chain has TRBV7-2 and TRBJ1-1; 9 bases match TRBD1. CDR1 is SGHTA, CDR2 FQGNSA, per germline. J gave up 4 bases and V 1 base, and 4 bases lay outside the gene matches. The CDR3 is 15 residues long. The CDR3 loop is CASSLGGQGFTEAFF. As DNA, the CDR3 is TGTGCCAGCAGCTTAGGGGGACAGGGATTCACTGAAGCTTTCTTT.

This chain connects TRBV2 to TRBJ1-3; weak D call: TRBD1 (6 bases). The length of the CDR3 is 16 residues. From germline, CDR1 is SNHLY and CDR2 FYNNEI. V lost 5 bases and J 4 bases, leaving 18 bases between the germline ends. CDR3 sequence reads: CASSNTGKRVGNTIYF. The DNA of the CDR3 is TGTGCCAGCAGTAACACAGGGAAACGGGTCGGAAACACCATATATTTT.

V is TRBV3-1 (or the pseudogene TRBV3-2) and J is TRBJ2-7; a possible D gene is TRBD2 (6 bases). The length of the CDR3 is 13 residues. Deletions cut 10 bases from V and 3 bases from J, with 16 bases between. Per the germline V gene, CDR1 is LGHDT and CDR2 is YNNKEL (reference sequence). The DNA of the CDR3 is TGTGCCACCTCCGAGCGGGTTGGCTACGAGCAGTACTTC. Translating it yields CATSERVGYEQYF.

This clone appeared many times. The gene calls are TRBV27 and TRBJ2-1; tentative D call: TRBD1 (6 bases). CDR3 length: 14 amino acids. Germline V lookup: CDR1 MNHEY, CDR2 SMNVEV (reference sequence). The ends were cut back, 5 bases at V and 9 bases at J, with 17 bases in the middle. The CDR3 sequence: CASSPKLQGTEQFF. The CDR3 coding sequence is TGTGCCAGCAGTCCAAAACTACAGGGAACTGAGCAGTTCTTC.

The V gene is TRBV5-1, the J gene TRBJ1-5, with 7 nucleotides matching TRBD1. CDR3 size: 19 residues. The V and J ends lost 3 bases and 1 base, in that order; junction bases with no gene match: 16. Germline assignment: CDR1 SGHRS and CDR2 YFSETQ. CDR3 sequence: CASSSKKQTGDWSNQPQHF. CDR3 nucleotides: TGCGCCAGCAGCTCAAAGAAACAAACAGGGGATTGGAGCAATCAGCCCCAGCATTTT.

The V and J genes are TRBV7-2 and TRBJ2-3; D remains ambiguous. This CDR3 contains 11 residues. V was pared by 2 bases and J by 6 bases, with 3 bases between. Germline V gene data show CDR1 as SGHTA and CDR2 as FQGNSA. The CDR3 here is CASSLSDTQYF. CDR3 in DNA: TGTGCCAGCAGCTTAAGCGATACGCAGTATTTT.

There are a few counts of this clone. The chain uses TRBV24-1 and TRBJ2-1; 9 positions agree with TRBD1. Germline CDR1 reads KGHDR; CDR2 reads SFDVKD. Trimming cost V 4 bases and J 7 bases; bases outside gene matches: 7. The CDR3 extends over 15 amino acids. The CDR3 DNA reads TGTGCCACCAGTGACCCGGGACAGGGAGGGAATGAGCAGTTCTTC. Translation gives CATSDPGQGGNEQFF.

The gene calls are TRBV9 and TRBJ2-1, with TRBD2 as a possible D gene (5 bases). Per germline, CDR1 SGDLS and CDR2 YYNGEE. This CDR3 is 17 amino acids long. The V end was cut by 0 bases, the J end by 11 bases, with 24 bases between. CDR3 DNA: TGTGCCAGCAGCGTAGTTGATGGTCGTGGGAGTGGAGGAAAGCAGTTCTTC. This gives the protein CASSVVDGRGSGGKQFF.

The chain couples TRBV19 to TRBJ1-1; TRBD1 is a possible D gene (5 bases). This CDR3 comprises 14 residues. From germline, CDR1 is LNHDA and CDR2 SQIVND (reference sequence). V lost 0 bases to trimming and J lost 8 bases, with 13 bases between them. This CDR3 reads CASSIEYRPTEAFF. In nucleotides, the CDR3 is TGTGCCAGTAGTATAGAATACAGGCCGACGGAAGCTTTCTTT.

This clone was seen more than once but under ten times. The rearrangement joins TRBV6-5 to TRBJ1-6; TRBD1 aligns across 7 bases. The CDR3 consists of 14 residues. The germline gives CDR1 MNHEY, CDR2 SVGAGI. The V gene end was trimmed by 2 bases and the J gene end by 8 bases; junction bases not matched to a gene: 3. Here the CDR3 reads CASSYGTAHSPLHF. CDR3 DNA sequence: TGTGCCAGCAGTTACGGGACAGCGCATTCACCCCTCCACTTT.

This clone was seen only a few times. The chain recombines TRBV7-9 with TRBJ1-5, with D perhaps matching TRBD1 (5 bases). V lost 1 base to trimming and J lost 7 bases, with 23 bases between them. The CDR3 is 18 residues long. CDR1 SEHNR and CDR2 FQNEAQ come from the germline V gene (reference sequence). As DNA, the CDR3 is TGTGCCAGCAGCTTAGGGGGAGCAGGGTCCCCGGAGGGACAGCCCCAGCATTTT. Its translation is CASSLGGAGSPEGQPQHF.

V usage is TRBV28 and J usage is TRBJ2-7; the D gene is possibly TRBD1 (5 bases). V lost 3 bases, J lost 5 bases, and 14 bases lay in between. The germline V gene has CDR1 MDHEN and CDR2 SYDVKM. The CDR3 sequence is 14 residues long. CDR3 in DNA: TGTGCCAGCAGTTTTTCAGGGTCCCTCGACGAGCAGTACTTC. Protein sequence: CASSFSGSLDEQYF.

J is TRBJ2-2 and V is TRBV4-3; 11 bases are a match to TRBD2. The germline gives CDR1 LGHNA, CDR2 YSLEER. J lost 4 bases, V lost 4 bases, and 2 bases had no gene match. This CDR3 is 15 amino acids long. CDR3 nucleotides: TGCGCCAGCAGCCTAGGACTAGCGGGCACCGGGGAGCTGTTTTTT. It encodes CASSLGLAGTGELFF.

The V gene is TRBV7-9, the J gene TRBJ2-2; 8 bases map to TRBD1. This CDR3 has 15 amino acids. CDR1 SEHNR and CDR2 FQNEAQ come from the germline V gene (reference sequence). The ends lost 5 bases at V and 6 bases at J; junction bases unmatched: 8. Here the CDR3 DNA reads TGTGCCAGCAGCACCTCGGACAGGGCCGCCGGGGAGCTGTTTTTT. This encodes CASSTSDRAAGELFF.

The chain uses TRBV12-3 or TRBV12-4 and TRBJ2-1; D remains ambiguous. This CDR3 spans 11 amino acids. The V gene lost 7 bases and the J gene lost 9 bases, with 10 bases spanning the gap. As DNA, the CDR3 is TGTGCCAGCATCTTAAGGAGTGAGCAGTTCTTC. Translating it yields CASILRSEQFF.

This sequence joins TRBV19 and TRBJ1-1; D call uncertain. The V end lost 4 bases, the J end lost 0 bases, and 6 bases lay between the germline ends. The CDR3 consists of 13 residues. Germline-derived CDR1 and CDR2 are LNHDA and SQIVND (reference sequence). Here the CDR3 reads CASSTNMNTEAFF. Here the CDR3 DNA reads TGTGCCAGTAGTACTAATATGAACACTGAAGCTTTCTTT.

The chain carries TRBV18 and TRBJ1-1; TRBD1 agrees at 7 bases. The V gene's germline CDR1 is KGHSH and CDR2 LQKENI. The length of the CDR3 is 13 residues. Germline trimming cut 4 bases from V and 5 bases from J; bases unmatched to any gene: 4. CDR3 residues: CASSQGQRTEAFF. The CDR3 bases are TGTGCCAGCTCACAGGGACAGCGGACTGAAGCTTTCTTT. The variable domain in full, with the rest retrieved from reference TRBV18 and TRBJ1-1, is NAGVMQNPRHLVRRRGQEARLRCSPMKGHSHVYWYRQLPEEGLKFMVYLQKENIIDESGMPKERFSAEFPKEGPSILRIQQVVRGDSAAYFCASSQGQRTEAFFGQGTRLTVV.

In DNA, the CDR3 is TGTGCCAGCTCACCACCGGTAGGGAGGGACTATGGCTACACCTTC. This sequence encodes CASSPPVGRDYGYTF. This chain joins TRBV18 and TRBJ1-2, with D hard to call. Germline V gene data show CDR1 as KGHSH and CDR2 as LQKENI. Trimming stripped 0 bases from V and 3 bases from J, with 11 bases between. This CDR3 has 15 amino acids. Full variable domain (rest looked up from reference TRBV18 and TRBJ1-2): NAGVMQNPRHLVRRRGQEARLRCSPMKGHSHVYWYRQLPEEGLKFMVYLQKENIIDESGMPKERFSAEFPKEGPSILRIQQVVRGDSAAYFCASSPPVGRDYGYTFGSGTRLTVV.

This chain joins TRBV4-1 and TRBJ2-1, with TRBD2 matching over 8 bases. Germline-derived CDR1 and CDR2 are MGHRA and YSYEKL. The CDR3 totals 13 residues. The V and J ends lost 9 bases and 10 bases, in that order; junction bases with no gene match: 11. The CDR3 sequence: CASQTGGAREQFF. The CDR3 nucleotides are TGCGCCAGTCAGACGGGGGGGGCTCGAGAGCAGTTCTTC.

The chain has TRBV7-2 and TRBJ2-5; 9 bases are a match to TRBD2. From germline, CDR1 is SGHTA and CDR2 FQGNSA. The CDR3 has 16 residues. J lost 5 bases, V lost 2 bases, and 9 bases had no gene match. The CDR3 loop reads CASSLNPAGGRETQYF. In DNA, the CDR3 is TGTGCCAGCAGCTTAAACCCAGCGGGGGGCAGGGAGACCCAGTACTTC. Supplemented by reference TRBV7-2 and TRBJ2-5, the full variable domain reads GAGVSQSPSNKVTEKGKDVELRCDPISGHTALYWYRQSLGQGLEFLIYFQGNSAPDKSGLPSDRFSAERTGGSVSTLTIQRTQQEDSAVYLCASSLNPAGGRETQYFGPGTRLLVL.

V usage is TRBV6-2 or TRBV6-3 and J usage is TRBJ2-7; the D gene is possibly TRBD2 (6 bases). Germline assignment: CDR1 MNHEY and CDR2 SVGEGT. The CDR3 is 13 amino acids. Trimming left V 4 bases short and J 4 bases short, with 11 bases between. The CDR3 DNA is TGTGCCAGCAGTTGGGACTCGCGGTACGAGCAGTACTTC. Translating it yields CASSWDSRYEQYF.

The rearrangement uses TRBV4-2 and TRBJ2-1, with 9 bases identical to TRBD1. The CDR3 length is 15 residues. Germline V gene sequence: CDR1 LGHNA, CDR2 YNFKEQ. The ends lost 4 bases at V and 4 bases at J; junction bases unmatched: 5. The DNA for the CDR3 is TGTGCCAGCAGCCCTCCGGGACAGGGATACAATGAGCAGTTCTTC. Its protein product is CASSPPGQGYNEQFF.

V and J are TRBV27 and TRBJ1-1, with 9 bases lining up with TRBD1. CDR1 and CDR2 (germline): MNHEY, SMNVEV (reference sequence). The CDR3 length is 14 residues. V shed 3 bases, J shed 5 bases, and the junction held 4 bases outside the gene matches. CDR3 in amino acids: CASSLTGGRTEAFF. The CDR3 DNA reads TGTGCCAGCAGTTTGACAGGGGGGAGGACTGAAGCTTTCTTT.

V is TRBV11-2 and J is TRBJ2-3; D may be TRBD2 (6 bases). Germline values: CDR1 SGHAT, CDR2 FQNNGV. Deletions cut 1 base from V and 0 bases from J, with 8 bases between. The CDR3 length is 15 residues. The CDR3 DNA reads TGTGCCAGCAGCTTAGGGCTAGCGAGCACAGATACGCAGTATTTT. Translation: CASSLGLASTDTQYF.

This clone was observed a single time. This chain joins TRBV7-9 and TRBJ1-2; no firm D call. With 5 bases removed from V and 6 bases from J, the gap between germline ends came to 19 bases. Per germline, CDR1 SEHNR and CDR2 FQNEAQ (reference sequence). The CDR3 length is 15 residues. The CDR3: CASSHTQVQTDGYTF. The CDR3 nucleotides are TGTGCCAGCAGCCACACACAAGTCCAAACCGATGGCTACACCTTC.

The chain carries TRBV9 and TRBJ2-1, with TRBD2 matching over 7 bases. The CDR3 consists of 16 residues. After removal of 0 bases from V and 6 bases from J, the junction contained 9 bases not matched to a gene. Germline CDR1 reads SGDLS; CDR2 reads YYNGEE. The CDR3 DNA is TGTGCCAGCAGCGTAGGACCAGCGGGGAGTGGCAATGAGCAGTTCTTC. It is translated as CASSVGPAGSGNEQFF.

This chain joins TRBV18 and TRBJ2-1; a possible D gene is TRBD1 (5 bases). Germline V lookup: CDR1 KGHSH, CDR2 LQKENI. This CDR3 contains 15 residues. V lost 4 bases and J 6 bases, leaving 16 bases between the germline ends. The CDR3 nucleotides are TGTGCCAGCTCACGAGCCTTGGGGCCTGGCAATGAGCAGTTCTTC. Amino acid sequence: CASSRALGPGNEQFF. Full variable domain (missing parts from reference TRBV18 and TRBJ2-1): NAGVMQNPRHLVRRRGQEARLRCSPMKGHSHVYWYRQLPEEGLKFMVYLQKENIIDESGMPKERFSAEFPKEGPSILRIQQVVRGDSAAYFCASSRALGPGNEQFFGPGTRLTVL.